Below are 32 T cell receptor beta chains sequenced from a single sample in a study of T cell changes during pregnancy in multiple sclerosis. This table comes from immunoSEQ multiplex PCR, and its TCRdb copy is limited to in-frame clones, with some not included. The sample yields around 70,000 clones, about 92% seen once. The source material was peripheral blood, sampled before pregnancy. Receptor source: a female donor with multiple sclerosis, enrolled in a pregnancy study.

This clone was found a few times. V and J are TRBV27 and TRBJ2-5; tentative D call: TRBD1 (6 bases). The CDR3 runs 14 residues. V was cut by 4 bases and J by 6 bases, with 15 bases left in between. CDR1 and CDR2 from the germline V gene are MNHEY and SMNVEV (reference sequence). The CDR3 coding sequence is TGTGCCAGCAGTTCGGCCAACAGGGCCCAGACCCAGTACTTC. It yields the protein CASSSANRAQTQYF.

The chain is built from TRBV6-1 and TRBJ1-6, with a possible D match to TRBD1 (5 bases). Germline V gives CDR1 MNHNS, CDR2 SASEGT. Trimming cost V 2 bases and J 7 bases, with 15 bases left between them. The CDR3 totals 16 residues. As DNA, the CDR3 is TGTGCCAGCAGTGAACCGCGGGGGTCCCGGAATTCACCCCTCCACTTT. Translation gives CASSEPRGSRNSPLHF.

The chain combines TRBV4-1 with TRBJ2-3; D is uncertain. The CDR3 is 18 amino acids. Trimming left V 4 bases short and J 2 bases short, with 22 bases between. In germline, CDR1 is MGHRA, CDR2 YSYEKL. The DNA for the CDR3 is TGCGCCAGCAGCCCGCGGATATCAGCCGCTACTACCACAGATACGCAGTATTTT. Protein product: CASSPRISAATTTDTQYF.

The J gene is TRBJ2-3, the V gene TRBV7-3, with 7 bases lining up with TRBD2. The V gene's germline CDR1 is SGHTA and CDR2 FQGTGA. This CDR3 is 15 amino acids long. The junction had 8 bases not matched to a gene; V was cut back by 4 bases and J by 4 bases. The CDR3 sequence is CASSSGGGGADTQYF. In nucleotides, the CDR3 is TGTGCCAGCAGCTCGGGAGGAGGCGGTGCAGATACGCAGTATTTT.

The chain has TRBV16 and TRBJ2-5; 7 positions match TRBD1. The germline CDR1 and CDR2 sequences are KGHSY and FQNENV. The CDR3 loop spans 14 amino acids. Germline trimming cut 3 bases from V and 6 bases from J; bases unmatched to any gene: 7. CDR3 DNA: TGTGCCAGCAGCCACTCCGGGACAGCACAGACCCAGTACTTC. This gives the protein CASSHSGTAQTQYF.

This sequence joins TRBV28 and TRBJ2-7, with 7 bases identical to TRBD1. Germline V lookup: CDR1 MDHEN, CDR2 SYDVKM. The V and J ends lost 5 bases and 6 bases, in that order; junction bases with no gene match: 13. The CDR3 spans 15 residues. DNA for the CDR3: TGTGCCAGCAGTCCCCCAACAGGGGCCACCCTCGAGCAGTACTTC. Encoded protein: CASSPPTGATLEQYF. The full variable domain, completed using reference TRBV28 and TRBJ2-7, is DVKVTQSSRYLVKRTGEKVFLECVQDMDHENMFWYRQDPGLGLRLIYFSYDVKMKEKGDIPEGYSVSREKKERFSLILESASTNQTSMYLCASSPPTGATLEQYFGPGTRLTVT.

CDR3 amino acids: CASTLGGEAFF. CDR3 nucleotides: TGTGCCAGCACCCTAGGGGGTGAAGCTTTCTTT. The rearrangement uses TRBV5-6 and TRBJ1-1; maybe TRBD1 (6 bases). V was shortened by 6 bases and J by 7 bases, with 10 bases between the two germline ends. Germline V lookup: CDR1 SGHDT, CDR2 YYEEEE. The CDR3 consists of 11 residues.

The rearrangement uses TRBV6-6 and TRBJ1-1, with TRBD1 matching over 7 bases. J gave up 0 bases and V 6 bases, and 7 bases lay outside the gene matches. The CDR3 totals 15 residues. From germline, CDR1 is MNHNY and CDR2 SVGAGI (reference sequence). The CDR3 DNA sequence: TGTGCCAGCAGACAACGGGACAGAATGAACACTGAAGCTTTCTTT. It yields the protein CASRQRDRMNTEAFF.

This clone came up a few times. The CDR3 DNA reads TGCAGCTTCCTGACAGGGGGGAAAGATGGCTACACCTTC. This sequence encodes CSFLTGGKDGYTF. The genes are TRBV29-1 and TRBJ1-2, with TRBD1 matching over 9 bases. Germline CDR1 and CDR2: SQVTM and ANQGSEA. The CDR3 has 13 residues. V trimming: 8 bases; J trimming: 6 bases; junction bases outside the gene matches: 10.

This clone was found a few times. This chain links TRBV5-1 with TRBJ2-7; D not certain. The V gene lost 3 bases and the J gene lost 7 bases, with 8 bases spanning the gap. The CDR3 is 11 amino acids. Germline values: CDR1 SGHRS, CDR2 YFSETQ. CDR3 protein: CASSYNQEQYF. DNA for the CDR3: TGCGCCAGCAGCTATAACCAGGAGCAGTACTTC. The full variable domain, in which reference TRBV5-1 and TRBJ2-7 provide the parts outside the CDR3, is KAGVTQTPRYLIKTRGQQVTLSCSPISGHRSVSWYQQTPGQGLQFLFEYFSETQRNKGNFPGRFSGRQFSNSRSEMNVSTLELGDSALYLCASSYNQEQYFGPGTRLTVT.

This clone was recorded once. The rearrangement links TRBV27 to TRBJ2-2; possible D gene TRBD2, 7 bases. Germline CDR1 reads MNHEY; CDR2 reads SMNVEV (reference sequence). Deletions cut 4 bases from V and 2 bases from J, with 17 bases between. The CDR3 loop spans 17 amino acids. CDR3 protein: CASSSIGGTSNTGELFF. The CDR3 DNA sequence: TGTGCCAGCAGTTCTATCGGGGGGACATCCAACACCGGGGAGCTGTTTTTT.

The chain links TRBV7-2 to TRBJ2-7; 7 bases line up with TRBD2. The CDR3 is made up of 14 amino acids. The trim removed 4 bases at V and 6 bases at J, leaving 9 bases unmatched. The germline gives CDR1 SGHTA, CDR2 FQGNSA. CDR3 DNA sequence: TGTGCCAGCAGCTGGGACTATTATCTCTCCGAGCAGTACTTC. It encodes CASSWDYYLSEQYF. Drawing the rest from reference TRBV7-2 and TRBJ2-7, the complete variable domain is GAGVSQSPSNKVTEKGKDVELRCDPISGHTALYWYRQSLGQGLEFLIYFQGNSAPDKSGLPSDRFSAERTGGSVSTLTIQRTQQEDSAVYLCASSWDYYLSEQYFGPGTRLTVT.

The V call is TRBV6-1, the J call TRBJ2-5, with a weak D call TRBD1 (5 bases). Trimming pared 2 bases from V and 2 bases from J, leaving 15 bases between. From germline, CDR1 is MNHNS and CDR2 SASEGT. This CDR3 contains 16 residues. The CDR3 bases are TGTGCCAGCAGTGAATTTCGTAGGGGTCTACAAGAGACCCAGTACTTC. This encodes CASSEFRRGLQETQYF.

V gene TRBV18 combines with J gene TRBJ2-5; TRBD1 aligns across 8 bases. Germline lookup yields CDR1 KGHSH and CDR2 LQKENI. The CDR3 is 15 residues long. After removal of 5 bases from V and 0 bases from J, the junction contained 5 bases not matched to a gene. This CDR3 reads CASSASGGHQETQYF. The CDR3 nucleotides are TGTGCCAGCTCAGCCTCAGGGGGCCACCAAGAGACCCAGTACTTC.

This chain links TRBV2 with TRBJ2-7; D remains ambiguous. The CDR3 has 13 residues. Trimming stripped 7 bases from V and 3 bases from J, with 13 bases between. CDR1 and CDR2 (germline): SNHLY, FYNNEI. CDR3 sequence: CASTSPTLYEQYF. CDR3 nucleotide sequence: TGTGCCAGCACCTCCCCCACTCTCTACGAGCAGTACTTC.

The chain links TRBV25-1 to TRBJ2-2; TRBD1 agrees at 8 bases. V was clipped by 2 bases and J by 6 bases; unmatched bases: 5. CDR1 and CDR2 (germline): MGHDK, SYGVNS. This CDR3 has 15 residues. DNA of the CDR3: TGTGCCAGCAGTGAACCCAGGGGGCTTGCCGGGGAGCTGTTTTTT. Its translation: CASSEPRGLAGELFF.

This chain joins TRBV2 and TRBJ2-2; the D gene is possibly TRBD1 (6 bases). Germline V gives CDR1 SNHLY, CDR2 FYNNEI. CDR3 length: 18 amino acids. The ends were cut back, 1 base at V and 5 bases at J, with 20 bases in the middle. This chain's CDR3 is CASSEGFGQGIGTGELFF. The CDR3 DNA reads as TGTGCCAGCAGTGAAGGGTTTGGGCAGGGGATTGGTACCGGGGAGCTGTTTTTT.

The rearrangement links TRBV11-2 to TRBJ2-7; 12 nucleotides line up with TRBD2. This CDR3 is built from 17 residues. Trimming cost V 5 bases and J 6 bases; bases outside gene matches: 14. Germline V gene sequence: CDR1 SGHAT, CDR2 FQNNGV. The CDR3 DNA is TGTGCCAGCAGCACAGGACTAGCGGGATGGAAAGGGCTCGAGCAGTACTTC. Protein: CASSTGLAGWKGLEQYF.

The chain recombines TRBV9 with TRBJ2-2; unclear D gene. V was cut by 4 bases and J by 6 bases, with 7 bases left in between. CDR3 length: 12 amino acids. Germline V gene sequence: CDR1 SGDLS, CDR2 YYNGEE. CDR3 loop: CASSSLPGELFF. CDR3 DNA sequence: TGTGCCAGCAGCTCTCTCCCCGGGGAGCTGTTTTTT.

The chain joins TRBV6-5 to TRBJ2-7, with D possibly TRBD2 on 6 matching bases. This CDR3 is built from 14 residues. Germline CDR1 MNHEY, CDR2 SVGAGI. V lost 5 bases and J lost 3, with 14 bases in between. The CDR3 DNA follows: TGTGCCAGCAGTCCTCCGGGGGAGCTCTACGAGCAGTACTTC. It codes for CASSPPGELYEQYF.

This chain connects TRBV7-3 to TRBJ2-3; no clear D gene. The germline gives CDR1 SGHTA, CDR2 FQGTGA. The CDR3 is 15 amino acids. Trimming took 2 bases from V and 3 from J, leaving 12 bases between them. This chain's CDR3 is CASSLGSSRTDTQYF. Here the CDR3 DNA reads TGTGCCAGCAGCTTAGGTAGCTCACGGACAGATACGCAGTATTTT.

The V call is TRBV6-5, the J call TRBJ1-2; D is possibly TRBD1 (5 bases). The CDR3 sequence is 14 residues long. From germline, CDR1 is MNHEY and CDR2 SVGAGI. The germline V and J ends were trimmed by 6 bases and 6 bases, with 17 bases remaining between them. The CDR3 reads CASSPTASGNGYTF. The CDR3 bases are TGTGCCAGCAGCCCGACAGCCTCCGGCAATGGCTACACCTTC.

This sequence joins TRBV5-4 and TRBJ1-3; D might be TRBD1 (6 bases). Per the germline V gene, CDR1 is SGHNT and CDR2 is YYREEE (reference sequence). V lost 4 bases, J lost 4 bases, and 18 bases lay in between. The CDR3 has 16 residues. CDR3 DNA: TGTGCCAGCAGCCCAGGGGCAAGCCGGGCGGGAAACACCATATATTTT. As protein: CASSPGASRAGNTIYF. Full variable domain (remainder filled in from reference TRBV5-4 and TRBJ1-3): ETGVTQSPTHLIKTRGQQVTLRCSSQSGHNTVSWYQQALGQGPQFIFQYYREEENGRGNFPPRFSGLQFPNYSSELNVNALELDDSALYLCASSPGASRAGNTIYFGEGSWLTVV.

This rearrangement joins TRBV5-4 to TRBJ2-7; D remains ambiguous. The CDR3 spans 16 residues. Trimming stripped 0 bases from V and 0 bases from J, with 13 bases between. Germline loops: CDR1 SGHNT, CDR2 YYREEE (reference sequence). The CDR3 is CASSLGGYQSSYEQYF. In nucleotides, the CDR3 is TGTGCCAGCAGCTTGGGAGGATACCAAAGCTCCTACGAGCAGTACTTC.

This rearrangement joins TRBV28 to TRBJ2-2, with 10 bases lining up with TRBD2. Trimming removed 8 bases from V and 2 bases from J; junction bases left unmatched: 5. Germline CDR1 is MDHEN and CDR2 is SYDVKM. CDR3 length equals 15 residues. CDR3 loop: CASWGTSANTGELFF. The CDR3 DNA reads as TGTGCCAGCTGGGGGACTAGCGCAAACACCGGGGAGCTGTTTTTT. Based on the CDR3 plus reference TRBV28 and TRBJ2-2, the full variable domain is DVKVTQSSRYLVKRTGEKVFLECVQDMDHENMFWYRQDPGLGLRLIYFSYDVKMKEKGDIPEGYSVSREKKERFSLILESASTNQTSMYLCASWGTSANTGELFFGEGSRLTVL.

V is TRBV19 and J is TRBJ2-1; the match to TRBD1 covers 10 bases. This CDR3 region has 17 residues. Germline V gives CDR1 LNHDA, CDR2 SQIVND (reference sequence). Unmatched junction bases numbered 15, after V lost 6 bases and J lost 7 bases. The CDR3 protein is CASSGGRRQGAKNEQFF. CDR3 nucleotide sequence: TGTGCCAGTAGCGGCGGTAGAAGACAGGGGGCGAAAAATGAGCAGTTCTTC. The variable domain in full, with the rest retrieved from reference TRBV19 and TRBJ2-1, is DGGITQSPKYLFRKEGQNVTLSCEQNLNHDAMYWYRQDPGQGLRLIYYSQIVNDFQKGDIAEGYSVSREKKESFPLTVTSAQKNPTAFYLCASSGGRRQGAKNEQFFGPGTRLTVL.

The chain recombines TRBV7-3 with TRBJ2-1; 7 bases agree with TRBD2. Germline assignment: CDR1 SGHTA and CDR2 FQGTGA. The CDR3 has 15 residues. With 1 base clipped from V and 6 bases from J, the junction kept 6 bases outside the gene matches. CDR3 sequence: CASSLKAGRSNEQFF. The CDR3 DNA follows: TGTGCCAGCAGCTTAAAAGCGGGAAGGAGCAATGAGCAGTTCTTC. Full variable domain (remainder filled in from reference TRBV7-3 and TRBJ2-1): GAGVSQTPSNKVTEKGKYVELRCDPISGHTALYWYRQSLGQGPEFLIYFQGTGAADDSGLPNDRFFAVRPEGSVSTLKIQRTERGDSAVYLCASSLKAGRSNEQFFGPGTRLTVL.

The chain links TRBV25-1 to TRBJ2-1; 12 bases align to TRBD2. Germline V gene data show CDR1 as MGHDK and CDR2 as SYGVNS. The junction had 4 bases not matched to a gene; V was cut back by 3 bases and J by 16 bases. This CDR3 region has 12 residues. For the CDR3, the DNA is TGTGCCAGCAGTGACACTAGCGGGAGGATCTTCTTC. Protein product: CASSDTSGRIFF. The entire variable domain, with the rest obtained from reference TRBV25-1 and TRBJ2-1, is as follows: EADIYQTPRYLVIGTGKKITLECSQTMGHDKMYWYQQDPGMELHLIHYSYGVNSTEKGDLSSESTVSRIRTEHFPLTLESARPSHTSQYLCASSDTSGRIFFGPGTRLTVL.

The V gene is TRBV7-2, the J gene TRBJ2-5; TRBD1 is a possible D gene (6 bases). Germline loops: CDR1 SGHTA, CDR2 FQGNSA. This CDR3 region has 13 residues. V was shortened by 1 base and J by 5 bases, with 8 bases between the two germline ends. The CDR3 here is CASSLGRGETQYF. The CDR3 bases are TGTGCCAGCAGCTTAGGAAGGGGGGAGACCCAGTACTTC.

This clone occurred once. The rearrangement joins TRBV29-1 to TRBJ2-3; possibly TRBD2 for D (6 bases). The V end lost 8 bases, the J end lost 2 bases, and 8 bases lay between the germline ends. CDR3 length equals 11 residues. In germline, CDR1 is SQVTM, CDR2 ANQGSEA. CDR3 bases: TGCAGCACGGGGGACACAGATACGCAGTATTTT. Translation gives CSTGDTDTQYF.

V is TRBV7-3 and J is TRBJ2-5; 9 bases are a match to TRBD1. J gave up 5 bases and V 5 bases, and 9 bases lay outside the gene matches. CDR3 size: 15 residues. Germline-derived CDR1 and CDR2 are SGHTA and FQGTGA. The CDR3 sequence is CASSKTGGARETQYF. Written as DNA, the CDR3 is TGTGCCAGCAGCAAAACAGGGGGCGCGCGGGAGACCCAGTACTTC. Using reference TRBV7-3 and TRBJ2-5 for the parts outside the CDR3, the full variable domain is GAGVSQTPSNKVTEKGKYVELRCDPISGHTALYWYRQSLGQGPEFLIYFQGTGAADDSGLPNDRFFAVRPEGSVSTLKIQRTERGDSAVYLCASSKTGGARETQYFGPGTRLLVL.

The genes are TRBV2 and TRBJ2-5; D unclear. V lost 7 bases and J lost 12, with 6 bases in between. The CDR3 spans 8 residues. Germline V lookup: CDR1 SNHLY, CDR2 FYNNEI. The CDR3, as DNA: TGTGCCAGCACTGACGAGTACTTC. Amino acids: CASTDEYF.